The subject of this entry is one TCR beta chain. Method: immunoSEQ multiplex PCR; TCRdb's copy keeps in-frame clones and lacks some. The data show approximately 2,200,000 clones, with roughly 91% seen just once and 1.7% held by the top ten. This sample was taken from a study of shared clonotypes between healthy human individuals. The V gene's germline CDR1 is SGHDT and CDR2 YYEEEE. With 0 bases removed from V and 6 bases from J, the gap between germline ends came to 9 bases. CDR3 length equals 13 residues. Naive CD8 cells, CD45RO-negative and positively selected for CCR7, excluded terminally differentiated effector memory CD45RA+ cells.

This sequence was found in a man aged 18 to 30 in good health. Some clones in this sample may be carry-over from other donors' samples. The source material was naive CD8+ T cells from PBMCs. This rearrangement joins TRBV5-6 to TRBJ1-2; D gene unclear. The CDR3 loop reads CASSLGGINGYTF. In DNA, the CDR3 is TGTGCCAGCAGCTTGGGAGGAATCAATGGCTACACCTTC.